These 27 T cell receptor delta chains came from one sample sequenced in a study of gammadelta T cells in human blood. TCRdb reprocessed the RT-PCR reads through CATT. The table shows roughly 1,100 delta-chain clones, with 1.5% to 2% occurring only once. Sequences were obtained from non-Vgamma9Vdelta2 gamma-delta T cells from adult blood. Receptors originate from a human donor.

This clone is classed as large. The chain carries TRAV29/DV5 and TRDJ1, with 8 bases fitting TRDD3. The CDR3 length is 18 residues. After removal of 0 bases from V and 0 bases from J, the junction contained 13 bases not matched to a gene. Germline V lookup: CDR1 NSMFDY, CDR2 ISSIKDK. CDR3 amino acids: CAASANRTGGCYTDKLIF. The CDR3 DNA reads as TGTGCAGCAAGCGCGAATCGTACTGGGGGGTGTTACACCGATAAACTCATCTTT. Full variable domain (missing parts from reference TRAV29/DV5 and TRDJ1): DQQVKQNSPSLSVQEGRISILNCDYTNSMFDYFLWYKKYPAEGPTFLISISSIKDKNEDGRFTVFLNKSAKHLSLHIVPSQPGDSAVYFCAASANRTGGCYTDKLIFGKGTRVTVEP.

This clone rates as large. The V call is TRAV29/DV5, the J call TRDJ1; 9 bases align to TRDD3. With 5 bases clipped from V and 0 bases from J, the junction kept 17 bases outside the gene matches. This CDR3 has 18 residues. Germline CDR1 is NSMFDY and CDR2 is ISSIKDK. The CDR3 nucleotides are TGTGCAGCCACGGAAAAACGGGGGGCTGGGGGATACACCGATAAACTCATCTTT. Amino acids: CAATEKRGAGGYTDKLIF.

In regard to this clone: TCRdb records a much larger clone's protein for this DNA, with a difference at residue 3 that likely arises from a read error; the protein given is the translation of the DNA. The chain links TRAV29/DV5 to TRDJ1; 7 bases fit TRDD2. The CDR3 sequence is 17 residues long. Germline-derived CDR1 and CDR2 are NSMFDY and ISSIKDK. V gave up 6 bases and J gave up 1 base; unmatched junction bases: 18. The CDR3 region has the DNA TGTGCAGTACGGCTTTCCTACTCAGTGATGTCCACCGATAAACTCATCTTT. Translating it yields CAVRLSYSVMSTDKLIF.

On this clone: With a far larger clone one base away, a read error is the likely cause. The rearrangement links TRAV29/DV5 to TRDJ1; 13 bases are shared with TRDD3. Assignment of the J gene here rests on matching the DNA to germline, because TCRdb gives none. The length of the CDR3 is 19 residues. Trimming removed 1 base from V and 4 bases from J; junction bases left unmatched: 16. Germline CDR1 reads NSMFDY; CDR2 reads ISSIKDK. The CDR3 coding sequence is TGTGCAGCAAGCTCAACTCTACGTACTGGGGGATACGCGTTCGATAAACTCATCTTT. It encodes CAASSTLRTGGYAFDKLIF. Using reference TRAV29/DV5 and TRDJ1 for the parts outside the CDR3, the full variable domain is DQQVKQNSPSLSVQEGRISILNCDYTNSMFDYFLWYKKYPAEGPTFLISISSIKDKNEDGRFTVFLNKSAKHLSLHIVPSQPGDSAVYFCAASSTLRTGGYAFDKLIFGKGTRVTVEP.

The sample holds a few counts of this clone. A read error likely explains why the TCRdb protein, taken from a much larger clone, differs from this DNA's translation at residue 15; the protein shown is translated from the DNA. V is TRDV1 and J is TRDJ1, with 8 bases aligning to TRDD2. CDR1 is TSWWSYY, CDR2 QGS, per germline. The trim removed 0 bases at V and 2 bases at J, leaving 26 bases unmatched. The CDR3 covers 23 residues. The chain's CDR3 is CALGELGSSSYNSGRLTTDKLIF. Here the CDR3 DNA reads TGTGCTCTTGGGGAACTAGGATCATCTTCCTACAACTCTGGGAGATTGACTACCGATAAACTCATCTTT.

This clone was observed a few times. A far bigger clonotype differs at one base, so this is likely a read error. Other DNA sequences from this sample encode an identical CDR3 as well. The chain links TRAV29/DV5 to TRDJ1; 7 bases are shared with TRDD3. CDR1 is NSMFDY, CDR2 ISSIKDK, per germline. This CDR3 is 18 amino acids long. The CDR3 sequence is CAASAKALGVHYTDKLIF. In DNA, the CDR3 is TGTGCAGCAAGCGCGAAAGCTCTGGGGGTCCACTACACAGATAAACTCATCTTT.

As to this clone: A single base separates this from a much larger clone, so it may be a read error. The chain employs TRAV29/DV5 and TRDJ1; 10 nucleotides agree with TRDD3. Germline CDR1 reads NSMFDY; CDR2 reads ISSIKDK. The V gene end was trimmed by 2 bases and the J gene end by 2 bases; junction bases not matched to a gene: 27. The CDR3 is made up of 22 amino acids. The CDR3: CAASRSPSTGGCDLGRTDKLIF. The CDR3 DNA reads TGTGCAGCAAGTAGGAGCCCCTCTACTGGGGGATGCGACCTAGGACGGACCGATAAACTCATCTTT. The variable domain in full, completed from reference TRAV29/DV5 and TRDJ1, reads DQQVKQNSPSLSVQEGRISILNCDYTNSMFDYFLWYKKYPAEGPTFLISISSIKDKNEDGRFTVFLNKSAKHLSLHIVPSQPGDSAVYFCAASRSPSTGGCDLGRTDKLIFGKGTRVTVEP.

Within the sample, this clone is large (0.1 to 1%). Other DNA sequences in the sample encode the same CDR3. The J gene is TRDJ1, the V gene TRDV1; 8 bases line up with TRDD3. Germline V gene data show CDR1 as TSWWSYY and CDR2 as QGS. V gave up 6 bases and J gave up 0 bases; unmatched junction bases: 24. The CDR3 has 21 residues. CDR3 sequence reads: CALGRPPRQGLGIPHTDKLIF. In DNA, the CDR3 is TGTGCTCTTGGTAGGCCACCAAGGCAGGGTCTGGGGATACCGCACACCGATAAACTCATCTTT.

No V gene was called here, but the J gene is TRDJ2. CDR3 size: 10 residues. The CDR3 DNA is TGTAGTGCTTTGACAGCACAACTCTTCTTT. Translation: CSALTAQLFF.

A word on this clone: It differs at one base from a far larger clone, so likely a read error. Other DNA sequences in this sample translate to the same CDR3. The rearrangement links TRDV1 to TRDJ1, with D possibly being TRDD3 (5 bases). CDR1 TSWWSYY and CDR2 QGS come from the germline V gene. This CDR3 is 17 amino acids long. Written as DNA, the CDR3 is TGTGCTCTTGGAGAACTTCGCCGGGGACCTTACACCGATAAACTCATCTTT. The encoded protein is CALGELRRGPYTDKLIF.

Worth noting for this clone: Just one base apart from a much larger clone, this may be a read error. V and J are TRDV1 and TRDJ1; 13 nucleotides agree with TRDD3. The CDR3 contains 20 residues. Germline values: CDR1 TSWWSYY, CDR2 QGS. The CDR3 reads CALGSYFLLGDTRGTDKPIF. In nucleotides, the CDR3 is TGTGCTCTTGGGTCCTACTTCCTACTGGGGGATACGCGTGGGACCGATAAACCCATCTTT.

This clone has more than one count but fewer than ten. A much larger clonotype is one base distant, so this may be a read error. Other DNA sequences in this specimen translate into the identical CDR3. J is TRDJ1 and V is TRDV2; 9 bases fit TRDD3. The CDR3 is made up of 17 amino acids. Germline V gene sequence: CDR1 GEAIGNYY, CDR2 EKD. The trim removed 4 bases at V and 2 bases at J, leaving 13 bases unmatched. The CDR3 bases are TGTGCCTGTGATCCCGTACTAGGGGATACGCGTACCGATAAACTCATCTTT. Protein sequence: CACDPVLGDTRTDKLIF.

By sample fraction, this clone is large. The V call is TRDV1, the J call TRDJ1, with D perhaps given as TRDD2 or TRDD3 (9 bases each). From germline, CDR1 is TSWWSYY and CDR2 QGS. V gave up 4 bases and J gave up 3 bases, with 24 bases separating them. The CDR3 sequence is 18 residues long. The CDR3 region has the DNA TGTGCTCTTGGGGTACCTTCCTACTGGGGGGATACCTCCGATAAACTCATCTTT. Translating it yields CALGVPSYWGDTSDKLIF.

As regards this clone: A much larger clone sits a single nucleotide away, making a read error possible. The J gene is uncalled and the V gene is TRDV2; no DNA check was done on the table's D call, TRDD3. This CDR3 spans 20 amino acids. The V gene's germline CDR1 is GEAIGNYY and CDR2 EKD. The CDR3 DNA sequence: TGTGCCTGTGACACCGGAGGTGGGGGATACCCAGACCCTGACACCGATAAGCTCATCTTT. As protein: CACDTGGGGYPDPDTDKLIF.

By its share, this clone is large. The rearrangement links TRDV1 to TRDJ1; 9 bases map to TRDD3. The CDR3 loop spans 23 amino acids. The germline gives CDR1 TSWWSYY, CDR2 QGS. V was clipped by 4 bases and J by 0 bases; unmatched bases: 27. CDR3 DNA: TGTGCTCTTGGGGGAGGGGTTGGCCACACCATAGTATGGGGGATAGGGTACACCGATAAACTCATCTTT. It specifies CALGGGVGHTIVWGIGYTDKLIF.

A few counts support this clone. A read error is the likely source, as a far larger clone sits one nucleotide away. This chain uses TRAV38-2/DV8 with TRDJ1, with 13 positions matching TRDD3. Per germline, CDR1 TSESDYY and CDR2 QEAYKQQN. The CDR3 has 16 amino acids. J lost 4 bases, V lost 9 bases, and 12 bases had no gene match. CDR3 DNA sequence: TGTGCTTTACGGGGTCTACTGGGGGATACGGTCGATAAACTCATCTTT. This gives the protein CALRGLLGDTVDKLIF.

By share, this clone ranks as medium-sized. This chain uses TRDV1 with TRDJ1; 8 bases agree with TRDD3. The V gene's germline CDR1 is TSWWSYY and CDR2 QGS. V gave up 2 bases and J gave up 0 bases; unmatched junction bases: 20. The CDR3 is 21 amino acids. DNA of the CDR3: TGTGCTCTTGGGGAATGGCTATTGGGGGATCCCACCTTCCCCTACACCGATAAACTCATCTTT. Translation gives CALGEWLLGDPTFPYTDKLIF.

This clone has just a few counts. A much larger clone sits a single nucleotide away, making a read error possible. The chain links TRDV1 to TRDJ1, with 10 positions matching TRDD3. The trim removed 6 bases at V and 2 bases at J, leaving 36 bases unmatched. Germline CDR1 reads TSWWSYY; CDR2 reads QGS. The CDR3 is 25 amino acids. CDR3 loop: CALGRAFGHFPVLSRWGIYTDKLIF. For the CDR3, the DNA is TGTGCTCTTGGACGAGCCTTCGGCCACTTCCCCGTACTGAGTCGCTGGGGGATATATACCGATAAACTCATCTTT.

Comments on this clone: The TCRdb protein, from a much larger clone, departs from this DNA's translation at residue 12, likely by read error; the protein shown derives from the DNA. The chain combines TRAV29/DV5 with TRDJ1, with TRDD2 matching over 7 bases. Germline loops: CDR1 NSMFDY, CDR2 ISSIKDK. The CDR3 is 17 amino acids. The trim removed 4 bases at V and 4 bases at J, leaving 19 bases unmatched. DNA of the CDR3: TGTGCAGCACGGCTTTCCTACTCAGTGATGTCCATCGATAAACTCATCTTT. Its protein product is CAARLSYSVMSIDKLIF.

This clone is categorized as large. The identical CDR3 is also encoded by other nucleotide sequences in the sample. The V call is TRDV1, the J call TRDJ1, with D tentatively TRDD3 (6 bases). V lost 1 base to trimming and J lost 0 bases, with 12 bases between them. The germline CDR1 and CDR2 sequences are TSWWSYY and QGS. CDR3 length: 16 residues. This chain's CDR3 is CALGERSLGYTDKLIF. The CDR3 coding sequence is TGTGCTCTTGGGGAACGAAGTCTGGGGTACACCGATAAACTCATCTTT.

Turning to this clone: One base away lies a much larger clone, so this may be a sequencing read error. The chain employs TRDV1 and TRDJ1, with no clear D. From germline, CDR1 is TSWWSYY and CDR2 QGS. V was trimmed by 2 bases and J by 0 bases, leaving 19 bases between them. This CDR3 has 18 amino acids. The CDR3 sequence is CALGEFNPGPSYTDKLIF. CDR3 DNA sequence: TGTGCTCTTGGGGAATTTAATCCTGGCCCGTCGTACACCGATAAACTCATCTTT.

As regards this clone: This DNA's translation differs at residue 5 from TCRdb's protein, which comes from a much larger clone; a read error is likely, and the protein shown is translated from the DNA. The chain is built from TRDV1 and TRDJ1; the D is unclear. The V end lost 3 bases, the J end lost 0 bases, and 35 bases lay between the germline ends. This CDR3 spans 23 amino acids. Looked up from germline, CDR1 is TSWWSYY and CDR2 is QGS. The CDR3 loop is CALGDGLKKRAVFFWANTDKLIF. DNA of the CDR3: TGTGCTCTTGGGGATGGTCTGAAAAAACGGGCTGTATTCTTTTGGGCAAACACCGATAAACTCATCTTT.

Note on this clone: A read error is possible here, since a much larger clone lies one base away. At the DNA level, this CDR3 is encoded by other sequences in the same sample as well. J is TRDJ1 and V is TRAV38-2/DV8; TRDD3 agrees at 9 bases. V lost 0 bases and J lost 0; bases outside the gene matches: 9. The CDR3 runs 18 residues. Germline loops: CDR1 TSESDYY, CDR2 QEAYKQQN. The DNA for the CDR3 is TGTGCTTATAGGAGCGCACTGGGGATACGGGCGTACACCGATAAACTCATCTTT. Translating gives CAYRSALGIRAYTDKLIF.

With regard to this clone: A far more abundant clone sits one base away, making this likely a read error. J is TRDJ1 and V is TRDV1, with 8 bases matching TRDD3. The J gene was not available in TCRdb and was assigned here by matching the DNA to germline segments. Germline V gene data show CDR1 as TSWWSYY and CDR2 as QGS. V lost 3 bases to trimming and J lost 0 bases; unmatched junction nucleotides: 39. CDR3 length equals 27 residues. CDR3 amino acids: CALGDISGHLVIYASSYWGSDTDKLIF. The CDR3 DNA follows: TGTGCTCTTGGGGACATCTCAGGGCACTTGGTCATCTACGCCTCTAGCTACTGGGGGTCAGACACCGATAAACTCATCTTT.

This clone is categorized as medium-sized. The rearrangement joins TRDV1 to TRDJ1, with a weak D call TRDD3 (6 bases). The CDR3 has 20 amino acids. The germline V gene encodes CDR1 TSWWSYY and CDR2 QGS. V lost 7 bases and J 0 bases, leaving 30 bases between the germline ends. CDR3 protein: CALVVGPASALGPYTDKLIF. The CDR3 DNA is TGTGCTCTTGTGGTCGGCCCTGCCTCAGCACTGGGCCCTTACACCGATAAACTCATCTTT.

A word on this clone: The protein held in TCRdb is that of a much larger clone and does not match this DNA's translation at residue 7, likely because of a read error; the protein shown is translated from the DNA. This rearrangement joins TRDV3 to TRDJ1; tentatively, D is TRDD2 or TRDD3 (5 bases each). Trimming cost V 5 bases and J 3 bases, with 19 bases left between them. Germline CDR1 is TVYSNPD and CDR2 is GDNSRS (reference sequence). The CDR3 runs 14 residues. The CDR3: CALAYWRSPDKLIF. For the CDR3, the DNA is TGTGCCCTAGCCTACTGGAGGAGTCCCGATAAACTCATCTTT.

This clone turned up a few times. The likely explanation is a read error, given a far larger clone one base away. V gene TRAV29/DV5 combines with J gene TRDJ1; 8 nucleotides align to TRDD3. This CDR3 is 18 amino acids long. Germline lookup yields CDR1 NSMFDY and CDR2 ISSIKDK. The CDR3 DNA follows: TGTGCAACAAGCGCGAATCGTACTGGGGGGTGTTACACCGATAAACTCATCTTT. This translates into CATSANRTGGCYTDKLIF.